This TCR beta chain was identified during a study of T cells in Graves' hyperthyroidism and ophthalmopathy. This clonotype was counted ten times or more. Compared with germline, one end of the junction differs, possibly owing to a read error. Patients having uncontrolled infection, another autoimmune disease, pregnancy or lactation were not included. The CDR3 consists of 15 residues. CDR1 is DFQATT, CDR2 SNEGSKA, per germline (reference sequence). TCR beta CDR3 regions were amplified from RNA transcripts. The primer set for the first-round RT-PCR of the TCR CDR3 was HTBI. TCRdb redid the calling of the multiplex PCR reads with MiXCR, one entry per CDR3 protein. This table has about 420,000 distinct CDR3 sequences, around 15% appearing once.

This TCR came from a young woman with Graves' hyperthyroidism. Sequencing input: blood. This chain joins TRBV20-1 and TRBJ2-3; either TRBD1 or TRBD2 may fit D (5 bases each). The CDR3 DNA reads TGCAGTGCCGATGCCGGGACCGAGGCCACAGGTACGCAGTATTTT. Its translation: CSADAGTEATGTQYF.